This entry lists 14 T cell receptor beta chains sequenced from one sample in a study of CD8 T cells in ankylosing spondylitis. These receptors are not linked to any known antigen. TCRdb fed the 5' RACE reads into MiXCR, producing one record per CDR3 protein. In the table there are about 500,000 distinct CDR3 sequences, about 12% of which are singletons. Study conclusions and caveats: Within ankylosing spondylitis blood, a TCR beta motif made up of eight or nine highly homologous variants appeared to be characteristic.

The sample taken for sequencing was blood, either unsorted or a sorted T cell fraction (not recorded which). Receptors were obtained from a male donor with ankylosing spondylitis.

There are a few counts of this clonotype. J is TRBJ1-1 and V is TRBV5-1; D is possibly TRBD1 (5 bases). The CDR3 spans 14 residues. In germline, CDR1 is SGHRS, CDR2 YFSETQ. Trimming left V 4 bases short and J 3 bases short, with 13 bases between. CDR3 sequence reads: CASSRTLGDTEAFF. As DNA, the CDR3 is TGCGCCAGCAGCAGGACCCTAGGGGACACTGAAGCTTTCTTT.

This clonotype was recorded at least ten times. This rearrangement joins TRBV7-2 to TRBJ1-1; D might be TRBD1 (5 bases). The CDR3 has 15 residues. The V gene's germline CDR1 is SGHTA and CDR2 FQGNSA. Trimming shortened V by 2 bases and J by 1 base, and 11 bases separated the two germline ends. In DNA, the CDR3 is TGTGCCAGCAGCTTATACGGAAGGGGGAACACTGAAGCTTTCTTT. Residues: CASSLYGRGNTEAFF. The full variable domain, with the rest looked up from reference TRBV7-2 and TRBJ1-1, is GAGVSQSPSNKVTEKGKDVELRCDPISGHTALYWYRQSLGQGLEFLIYFQGNSAPDKSGLPSDRFSAERTGGSVSTLTIQRTQQEDSAVYLCASSLYGRGNTEAFFGQGTRLTVV.

Many counts were recorded for this clonotype. The V gene is TRBV5-1, the J gene TRBJ2-1, with a tentative D call TRBD2 (6 bases). The CDR3 is 16 amino acids. Trimming cost V 1 base and J 4 bases, with 15 bases left between them. Germline V gene sequence: CDR1 SGHRS, CDR2 YFSETQ. The CDR3 loop is CASSLFRDFTYNEQFF. DNA of the CDR3: TGCGCCAGCAGCTTGTTCCGGGACTTCACTTACAATGAGCAGTTCTTC.

The chain is built from TRBV20-1 and TRBJ2-3; 7 bases fit TRBD2. There are 12 residues in the CDR3. V was clipped by 7 bases and J by 6 bases; unmatched bases: 7. Germline assignment: CDR1 DFQATT and CDR2 SNEGSKA (reference sequence). CDR3 sequence: CSVAGAQDTQYF. The DNA of the CDR3 is TGCAGTGTGGCGGGAGCCCAGGATACGCAGTATTTT.

In this sample, this clonotype turned up a few times. V and J are TRBV4-1 and TRBJ2-7; possible D gene TRBD1, 5 bases. Germline CDR1 reads MGHRA; CDR2 reads YSYEKL. The CDR3 contains 17 residues. The V end was cut by 4 bases, the J end by 2 bases, with 21 bases between. DNA of the CDR3: TGCGCCAGCAGCCCAATTTCGACAGCCTATGAACCCTACGAGCAGTACTTC. It encodes CASSPISTAYEPYEQYF.

This clonotype showed up just a few times. V usage is TRBV4-2 and J usage is TRBJ1-4; the D is unclear. The CDR3 is 14 amino acids. Trimming shortened V by 1 base and J by 10 bases, and 13 bases separated the two germline ends. Germline V lookup: CDR1 LGHNA, CDR2 YNFKEQ. The CDR3 DNA is TGTGCCAGCAGCCAAGGGGGTAGGGAGGGAAAACTGTTTTTT. Translating it yields CASSQGGREGKLFF.

The chain employs TRBV12-5 and TRBJ1-6; TRBD1 agrees at 10 bases. The V gene end was trimmed by 5 bases and the J gene end by 2 bases; junction bases not matched to a gene: 3. The CDR3 runs 16 residues. CDR1 is LGHNT and CDR2 is FRNRAP in the germline V gene. The CDR3, as DNA: TGTGCTAGTGGTCGGGACAGGGGTGCCTATAATTCACCCCTCCACTTT. Its protein product is CASGRDRGAYNSPLHF.

This clonotype has just a few counts. The chain employs TRBV29-1 and TRBJ2-1; 12 bases are shared with TRBD2. The CDR3 contains 15 residues. In germline, CDR1 is SQVTM, CDR2 ANQGSEA. The V segment lost 4 bases and the J segment 8 bases; nucleotides outside the gene matches: 9. The chain's CDR3 is CSVAAGTSGLHEQFF. The CDR3 region has the DNA TGCAGCGTTGCGGCGGGGACTAGCGGGCTGCATGAGCAGTTCTTC.

The chain couples TRBV3-1 to TRBJ1-4; 8 positions match TRBD1. Germline V gene data show CDR1 as LGHDT and CDR2 as YNNKEL (reference sequence). The CDR3 is 17 residues long. V lost 0 bases to trimming and J lost 3 bases; unmatched junction nucleotides: 6. The CDR3 nucleotides are TGTGCCAGCAGCCAAGATCATCAGGGGGCTGCTAATGAAAAACTGTTTTTT. This codes for CASSQDHQGAANEKLFF.

The table lists this clonotype with many counts. J is TRBJ2-3 and V is TRBV12-3 or TRBV12-4; 10 bases are a match to TRBD2. The CDR3 consists of 16 residues. V shed 4 bases and J 1 base; nucleotides not matched to a gene: 5. CDR3 bases: TGTGCCAGCAGTTCACGACTAGCGGGCCGCACAGATACGCAGTATTTT. This gives the protein CASSSRLAGRTDTQYF.

This clonotype was observed a few times. The chain combines TRBV12-3 or TRBV12-4 with TRBJ1-1; D not resolved. There are 14 residues in the CDR3. V lost 6 bases to trimming and J lost 2 bases, with 13 bases between them. As DNA, the CDR3 is TGTGCCAGCAGCGTCCTCAGAAGAAACACTGAAGCTTTCTTT. This encodes CASSVLRRNTEAFF.

This clonotype was counted only a few times. The chain uses TRBV12-3 or TRBV12-4 and TRBJ1-5; a weak D match, TRBD1 (6 bases). The CDR3 extends over 15 amino acids. Trimming pared 7 bases from V and 1 base from J, leaving 14 bases between. Written as DNA, the CDR3 is TGTGCCAGCACCACCTGGGACATAAGCAATCAGCCCCAGCATTTT. Translating gives CASTTWDISNQPQHF.

This clonotype was seen a few times. V and J are TRBV20-1 and TRBJ2-2; D remains ambiguous. The CDR3 is 14 residues long. Germline V gene data show CDR1 as DFQATT and CDR2 as SNEGSKA (reference sequence). The V and J ends lost 3 bases and 1 base respectively, with 9 bases between them. The CDR3 nucleotides read TGCAGTGCTAGGTCCGACCTGAACACCGGGGAGCTGTTTTTT. This gives the protein CSARSDLNTGELFF.

Here the CDR3 DNA reads TGTGCCACCAGTGATCCGGGACTAGCGGGAGGAGTACTGTCCTACAATGAGCAGTTCTTC. Its translation: CATSDPGLAGGVLSYNEQFF. This rearrangement joins TRBV24-1 to TRBJ2-1, with 15 bases that match TRBD2. Germline CDR1 reads KGHDR; CDR2 reads SFDVKD. V shed 3 bases and J 1 base; nucleotides not matched to a gene: 9. CDR3 length equals 20 residues.